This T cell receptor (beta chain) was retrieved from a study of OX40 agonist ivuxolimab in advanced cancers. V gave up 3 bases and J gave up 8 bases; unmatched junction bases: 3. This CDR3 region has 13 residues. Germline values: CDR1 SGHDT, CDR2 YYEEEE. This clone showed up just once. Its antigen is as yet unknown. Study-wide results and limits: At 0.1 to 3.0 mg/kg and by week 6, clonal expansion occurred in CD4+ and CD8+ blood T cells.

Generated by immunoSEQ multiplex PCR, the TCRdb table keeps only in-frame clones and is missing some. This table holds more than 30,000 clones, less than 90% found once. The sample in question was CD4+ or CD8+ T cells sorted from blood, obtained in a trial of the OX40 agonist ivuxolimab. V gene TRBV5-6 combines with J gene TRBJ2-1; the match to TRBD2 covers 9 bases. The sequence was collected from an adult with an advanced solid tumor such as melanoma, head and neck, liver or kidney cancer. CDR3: CASSSGLAHEQFF. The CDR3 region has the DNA TGTGCCAGCAGCTCGGGACTAGCCCATGAGCAGTTCTTC. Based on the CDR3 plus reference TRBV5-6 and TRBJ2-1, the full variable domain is DAGVTQSPTHLIKTRGQQVTLRCSPKSGHDTVSWYQQALGQGPQFIFQYYEEEERQRGNFPDRFSGHQFPNYSSELNVNALLLGDSALYLCASSSGLAHEQFFGPGTRLTVL.